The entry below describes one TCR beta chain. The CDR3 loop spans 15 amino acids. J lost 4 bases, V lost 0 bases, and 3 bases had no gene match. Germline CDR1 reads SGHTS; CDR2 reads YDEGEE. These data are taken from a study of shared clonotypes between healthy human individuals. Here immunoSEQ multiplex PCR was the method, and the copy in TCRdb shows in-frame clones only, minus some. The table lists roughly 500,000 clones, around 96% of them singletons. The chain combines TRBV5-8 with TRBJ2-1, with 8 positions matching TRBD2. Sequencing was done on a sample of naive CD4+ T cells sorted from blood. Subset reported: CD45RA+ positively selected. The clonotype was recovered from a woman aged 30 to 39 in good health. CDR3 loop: CASSLGTSGYNEQFF. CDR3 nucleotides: TGTGCCAGCAGCTTGGGAACTAGCGGATACAATGAGCAGTTCTTC.